This T cell receptor (beta chain) was documented in a study of OX40 agonist ivuxolimab in advanced cancers. About the study: Patients were dosed intravenously with ivuxolimab at 0.01 to 10 mg/kg every 2 weeks.

Study conclusions and caveats: Circulating CD4+ and CD8+ T cells showed clonal expansion by week 6 at 0.1 to 3.0 mg/kg. The study found that CD8+ T cells averaged more expanded clones than CD4+. Low normalized clonal expansion also occurred in some nonresponding patients.

Germline V gene lookup returns CDR1 LNHNV and CDR2 YYDKDF (reference sequence). V lost 5 bases to trimming and J lost 3 bases; unmatched junction nucleotides: 5. CDR3 length equals 14 residues. Comment on this clone: The antigen is not known.

The data were produced by immunoSEQ multiplex PCR, yet TCRdb's version contains in-frame clones alone and is incomplete. The sample has roughly 53,000 clones, around 90% seen once. The receptor was isolated from an adult with an advanced solid tumor such as melanoma, head and neck, liver or kidney cancer. Sequencing used CD4+ or CD8+ T cells sorted from blood, obtained in a trial of the OX40 agonist ivuxolimab. This rearrangement joins TRBV15 to TRBJ2-5; 8 bases line up with TRBD1. The chain's CDR3 is CATSSTGAKETQYF. The CDR3 DNA follows: TGTGCCACCAGCTCGACAGGGGCTAAAGAGACCCAGTACTTC.